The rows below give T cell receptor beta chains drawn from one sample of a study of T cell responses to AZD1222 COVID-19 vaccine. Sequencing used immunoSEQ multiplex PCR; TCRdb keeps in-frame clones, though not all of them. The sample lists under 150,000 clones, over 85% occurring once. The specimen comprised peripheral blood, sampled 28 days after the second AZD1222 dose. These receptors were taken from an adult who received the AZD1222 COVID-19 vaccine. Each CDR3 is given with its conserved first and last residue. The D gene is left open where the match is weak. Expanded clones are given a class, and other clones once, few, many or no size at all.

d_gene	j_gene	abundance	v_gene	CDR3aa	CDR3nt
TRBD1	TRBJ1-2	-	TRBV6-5	CASIKPGQGNYGYTF	TGTGCCAGCATTAAACCGGGACAGGGTAACTATGGCTACACCTTC
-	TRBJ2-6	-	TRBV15	CATSRADGANVLTF	TGTGCCACCAGCAGAGCTGACGGGGCCAACGTCCTGACTTTC
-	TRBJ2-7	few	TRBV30	CAWSPHGNEQYF	TGTGCCTGGAGTCCCCATGGGAACGAGCAGTACTTC
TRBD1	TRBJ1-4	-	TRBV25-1	CASSEYRHRTGPNEKLFF	TGTGCCAGCAGTGAATATCGCCACAGGACAGGACCGAATGAAAAACTGTTTTTT
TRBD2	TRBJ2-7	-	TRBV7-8	CASSLGGTSGTYEQYF	TGTGCCAGCAGCTTAGGGGGGACTAGCGGGACCTACGAGCAGTACTTC
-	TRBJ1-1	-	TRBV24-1	CATSDLIEAFF	TGTGCCACCAGTGATCTAATAGAAGCTTTCTTT
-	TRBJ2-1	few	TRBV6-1	CASSEAYEQFF	TGTGCCAGCAGTGAAGCATATGAGCAGTTCTTC
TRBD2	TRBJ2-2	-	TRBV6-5	CASRRLAGGSGELFF	TGTGCCAGTAGGAGACTAGCGGGAGGCAGCGGGGAGCTGTTTTTT
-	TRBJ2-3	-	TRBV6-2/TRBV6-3	CASSRQGDTQYF	TGTGCCAGCAGTCGCCAGGGGGATACGCAGTATTTT
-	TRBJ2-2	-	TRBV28	CASSSTGAPNTGELFF	TGTGCCAGCAGTTCCACGGGGGCCCCGAACACCGGGGAGCTGTTTTTT
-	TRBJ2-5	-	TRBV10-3	CATGQAGETQYF	TGTGCCACTGGACAGGCGGGGGAGACCCAGTACTTC
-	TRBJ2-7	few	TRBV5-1	CASSGGQRAGEQYF	TGCGCCAGCAGCGGGGGACAGCGCGCGGGAGAGCAGTACTTC
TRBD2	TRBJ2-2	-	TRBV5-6	CASSFSIGTSSTGELFF	TGTGCCAGCAGCTTCTCTATCGGGACTAGCAGCACCGGGGAGCTGTTTTTT
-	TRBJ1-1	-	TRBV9	CASSVGSGGNTEAFF	TGTGCCAGCAGCGTAGGTTCAGGAGGCAACACTGAAGCTTTCTTT
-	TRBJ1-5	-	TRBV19	CASSIVDSNQPQHF	TGTGCCAGTAGTATTGTGGACAGCAATCAGCCCCAGCATTTT
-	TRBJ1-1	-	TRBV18	CASSLGQSNLGEAFF	TGTGCCAGCTCACTTGGTCAGTCAAACCTAGGTGAAGCTTTCTTT
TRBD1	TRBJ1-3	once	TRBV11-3	CASSHRQGAAGNTIYF	TGTGCCAGCAGCCACCGACAGGGGGCGGCTGGAAACACCATATATTTT
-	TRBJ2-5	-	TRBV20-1	CSATAGETQYF	TGCAGTGCTACAGCTGGGGAGACCCAGTACTTC
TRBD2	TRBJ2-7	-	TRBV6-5	CASSAGTEGGKYF	TGTGCCAGCAGCGCTGGGACCGAGGGAGGGAAGTACTTC
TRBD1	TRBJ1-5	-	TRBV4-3	CASSQEMDRWLPQHF	TGCGCCAGCAGCCAAGAAATGGACAGGTGGCTGCCCCAGCATTTT
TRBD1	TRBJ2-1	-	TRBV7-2	CASSSGQGVSRQFF	TGTGCCAGCAGCTCTGGACAGGGGGTATCTAGGCAGTTCTTC
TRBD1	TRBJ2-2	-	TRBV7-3	CASSLGRPGQGNDGELFF	TGTGCCAGCAGCTTAGGGAGACCGGGACAGGGGAATGACGGGGAGCTGTTTTTT
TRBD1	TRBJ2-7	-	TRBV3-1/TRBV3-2	CASSQGGTGGHEQYF	TGTGCCAGCAGCCAAGGGGGGACAGGGGGCCACGAGCAGTACTTC
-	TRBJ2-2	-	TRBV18	CASSPGFADGELFF	TGTGCCAGCTCACCAGGGTTTGCGGACGGGGAGCTGTTTTTT
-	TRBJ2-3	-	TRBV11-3	CASSDENTQYF	TGTGCCAGCAGCGATGAAAATACGCAGTATTTT
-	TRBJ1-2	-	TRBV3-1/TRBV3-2	CASSQASGNYGYTF	TGTGCCAGCAGCCAAGCCTCAGGGAACTATGGCTACACCTTC
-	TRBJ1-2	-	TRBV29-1	CSVGDGYTF	TGCAGCGTTGGGGACGGCTACACCTTC